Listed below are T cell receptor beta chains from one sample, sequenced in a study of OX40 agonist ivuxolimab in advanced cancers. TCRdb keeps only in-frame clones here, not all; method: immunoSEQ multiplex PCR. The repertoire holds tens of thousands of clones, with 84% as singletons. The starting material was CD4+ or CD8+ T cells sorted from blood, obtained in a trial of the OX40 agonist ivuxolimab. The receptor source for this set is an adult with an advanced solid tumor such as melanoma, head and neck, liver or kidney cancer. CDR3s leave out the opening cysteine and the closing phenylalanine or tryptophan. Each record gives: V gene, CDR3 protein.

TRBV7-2	ASSLEGFSAEAF
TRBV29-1	SAGSFLAHNEQF
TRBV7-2	ASSFSGGPAYNEQF
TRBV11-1	ASSLTPNTGELF
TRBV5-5	ASSLRGDSNQPQH
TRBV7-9	ASSPQFGLNTEAF
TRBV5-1	ASSPIGGTGNSPLH
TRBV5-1	ASSLEGFQPDTQY
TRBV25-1	ASSDHTTSGANVLT
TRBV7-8	ASRRGTSGGNEQF
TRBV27	ASSPLQGRGYGYT
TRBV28	ASRTGTGAYEQY
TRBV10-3	AISSGGGRTYNEQF
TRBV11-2	ASSLDSGRALTQY
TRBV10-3	AIEGQGTYEQY
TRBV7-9	ASSLVGWTDTQY
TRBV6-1	ASSEGGGGHNEQF
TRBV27	ASGMIGDPQV
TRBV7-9	ASSWDTGELF
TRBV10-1	ASSEGVRGTQY
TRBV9	ASSVGGSGADNEQF
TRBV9	ASSVAREGSPLH
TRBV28	ASSLAGQELNEQY